These T cell receptor beta chains were read from a single sample in a study of Ad26.COV2.S vaccination and SARS-CoV-2 variants. Sequencing used immunoSEQ multiplex PCR; TCRdb keeps in-frame clones, though not all of them. Here the sample spans 350,000 to 450,000 clones, 92% being singletons. The source material was peripheral blood, sampled after recovery from COVID-19. These receptors were obtained from a human donor who had recovered from COVID-19. CDR3s include the opening cysteine and the closing phenylalanine or tryptophan.

>TRBV29-1
CSVRRGVSTGELFF
>TRBV4-3
CASSPGQGYYEQYF
>TRBV6-5
CASRSGQPNTEAFF
>TRBV10-3
CAISVGGSGGNQPQHF
>TRBV18
CASLRANTGELFF
>TRBV27
CASSLSSNSLWTGEYYGYTF
>TRBV6-1
CASSELVQGYGYTF
>TRBV6-5
CASSLGQGVNSPLHF
>TRBV6-5
CASSYVRGFGNTIYF
>TRBV19
CASSPRDRENSPLHF
>TRBV6-2/TRBV6-3
CASSWGTTANYGYTF
>TRBV20-1
CSASGGTEDGYTF
>TRBV19
CASSIRLGDGEQYF
>TRBV6-5
CASSYGGQRYEAFF
>TRBV19
CASSKSDILAKNIQYF
>TRBV5-1
CASSFGTATYGYTF
>TRBV7-2
CASSLDGVLKTQYF
>TRBV6-2/TRBV6-3
CASSYRGLAGGNEQFF